The 3 T cell receptor beta chains in this list originate from one sample, sequenced in a study of blood T cell repertoires in COVID-19. Some clones are missing from TCRdb's copy, which holds only in-frame ones; the method was immunoSEQ multiplex PCR. This table has 95,000 to 110,000 clones, 90% to 95% appearing once. Sequencing was done on a sample of peripheral blood. All receptors derive from a human donor in a cohort sampled during active COVID-19.

The chain carries TRBV19 and TRBJ1-1; 7 bases are a match to TRBD1. From germline, CDR1 is LNHDA and CDR2 SQIVND (reference sequence). V lost 3 bases to trimming and J lost 4 bases; unmatched junction nucleotides: 2. This CDR3 is 13 amino acids long. CDR3 loop: CASSIPGGTEAFF. DNA of the CDR3: TGTGCCAGTAGTATCCCAGGGGGCACTGAAGCTTTCTTT.

This clone was observed once. The chain is built from TRBV4-3 and TRBJ2-4; the match to TRBD2 covers 7 bases. The J segment lost 2 bases and the V segment lost 5 bases, leaving 15 bases of the junction unmatched. Germline CDR1 and CDR2: LGHNA and YSLEER. CDR3 length: 18 amino acids. The CDR3 bases are TGCGCCAGCAGCAGAGCCTCCGGCGGGAGTAGGACCAAAAACATTCAGTACTTC. Amino acids: CASSRASGGSRTKNIQYF.

V gene TRBV12-3 or TRBV12-4 combines with J gene TRBJ2-7, with D possibly being TRBD2 (5 bases). CDR3 length: 12 residues. The ends were cut back, 6 bases at V and 3 bases at J, with 9 bases in the middle. CDR3 in DNA: TGTGCCAGCAGGGACTTGAACTACGAGCAGTACTTC. This sequence encodes CASRDLNYEQYF.